Below are 13 T cell receptor beta chains sequenced from a single sample in a study of blood T cell repertoires in COVID-19. Assay: immunoSEQ multiplex PCR; the TCRdb copy retains only in-frame clones and omits some. Here the sample spans around 50,000 clones, over 80% being singletons. The sample comprised peripheral blood. The receptors were gathered from a human donor in a cohort sampled during active COVID-19.

V usage is TRBV5-6 and J usage is TRBJ2-1, with 15 positions matching TRBD2. Germline V CDR1 and CDR2: SGHDT, YYEEEE. The V segment lost 1 base and the J segment 2 bases; nucleotides outside the gene matches: 7. The length of the CDR3 is 19 residues. The CDR3 here is CASSLSGLAGGHPYNEQFF. CDR3 in DNA: TGTGCCAGCAGCTTGTCTGGACTAGCGGGAGGGCATCCCTACAATGAGCAGTTCTTC.

The chain links TRBV9 to TRBJ1-3, with D unclear. The CDR3 length is 15 residues. The germline gives CDR1 SGDLS, CDR2 YYNGEE. Deletions cut 4 bases from V and 0 bases from J, with 11 bases between. The CDR3 region has the DNA TGTGCCAGCAGCCCTTCCAGTCTCTCTGGAAACACCATATATTTT. Translation gives CASSPSSLSGNTIYF.

V usage is TRBV10-2 and J usage is TRBJ2-3, with D possibly being TRBD2 (6 bases). CDR3 length: 14 residues. Germline V gene data show CDR1 as WSHSY and CDR2 as SAAADI. Deletions cut 7 bases from V and 8 bases from J, with 19 bases between. The CDR3, as DNA: TGCGCCAGCACCGAGCGGAGGGGTTCGGGTACGCAGTATTTT. The encoded protein is CASTERRGSGTQYF.

J is TRBJ2-3 and V is TRBV12-3 or TRBV12-4; D gene ambiguous. CDR3 length: 11 residues. Between the trimmed V and J ends, which lost 5 bases and 5 bases, there was a span of 5 bases. The CDR3 coding sequence is TGTGCCAGCAGTACCGGAGATACGCAGTATTTT. Its translation: CASSTGDTQYF.

This chain uses TRBV5-1 with TRBJ1-6; 7 positions match TRBD1. J was trimmed by 6 bases and V by 6 bases; bases with no gene match: 12. Germline V gene lookup returns CDR1 SGHRS and CDR2 YFSETQ. The CDR3 totals 16 residues. Here the CDR3 DNA reads TGCGCCAGCAAACAAGACAGGGCGACTCCTAATTCACCCCTCCACTTT. Amino acid sequence: CASKQDRATPNSPLHF.

This sequence joins TRBV24-1 and TRBJ1-2; tentative D call: TRBD1 (5 bases). The V and J ends lost 2 bases and 5 bases respectively, with 11 bases between them. CDR3 size: 14 residues. CDR1 KGHDR and CDR2 SFDVKD come from the germline V gene. The CDR3 here is CATSDSRGRYGYTF. The DNA of the CDR3 is TGTGCCACCAGTGATTCAAGGGGCCGGTATGGCTACACCTTC.

This rearrangement joins TRBV5-5 to TRBJ1-1; weak D call: TRBD1 (6 bases). V lost 4 bases to trimming and J lost 0 bases, with 13 bases between them. The germline CDR1 and CDR2 sequences are SGHKS and YYEKEE (reference sequence). CDR3 length equals 15 residues. The CDR3 nucleotides read TGTGCCAGCAGCGTACAGGGTGGGATGAACACTGAAGCTTTCTTT. Translated: CASSVQGGMNTEAFF. Filled out from reference TRBV5-5 and TRBJ1-1, the complete variable domain reads DAGVTQSPTHLIKTRGQQVTLRCSPISGHKSVSWYQQVLGQGPQFIFQYYEKEERGRGNFPDRFSARQFPNYSSELNVNALLLGDSALYLCASSVQGGMNTEAFFGQGTRLTVV.

V gene TRBV11-3 combines with J gene TRBJ1-2, with D maybe TRBD1 (6 bases). CDR1 is SGHNT, CDR2 YENEEA, per germline. Deletions cut 5 bases from V and 7 bases from J, with 14 bases between. The CDR3 contains 13 residues. CDR3 nucleotides: TGTGCCAGCAGCCCCAGGGACATGGGTGGCTACACCTTC. This sequence encodes CASSPRDMGGYTF.

This clone was seen only once. The chain recombines TRBV6-5 with TRBJ1-2; 8 bases agree with TRBD1. After removal of 6 bases from V and 3 bases from J, the junction contained 6 bases not matched to a gene. The CDR3 covers 14 residues. The germline V gene encodes CDR1 MNHEY and CDR2 SVGAGI. This chain's CDR3 is CASSRTGSHYGYTF. The CDR3 nucleotides read TGTGCCAGCAGCAGGACAGGGTCCCACTATGGCTACACCTTC.

Only one count was recorded for this clone. J is TRBJ1-6 and V is TRBV15, with 8 positions matching TRBD1. Germline V CDR1 and CDR2: LNHNV, YYDKDF (reference sequence). This CDR3 contains 17 residues. Trimming took 2 bases from V and 7 from J; bases not matched to a gene: 10. In DNA, the CDR3 is TGTGCCACCAGCAGACCTGGACAGGGACCCCCCAATTCACCCCTCCACTTT. Translated, it gives CATSRPGQGPPNSPLHF.

This chain uses TRBV7-2 with TRBJ2-2, with TRBD2 matching over 10 bases. CDR1 and CDR2 (germline): SGHTA, FQGNSA. The CDR3 consists of 16 residues. Germline trimming cut 1 base from V and 7 bases from J; bases unmatched to any gene: 6. DNA of the CDR3: TGTGCCAGCAGCTTAGGTACTAGCGGGGCCGACGGGGAGCTGTTTTTT. It specifies CASSLGTSGADGELFF.

The chain recombines TRBV3-1 (or the pseudogene TRBV3-2) with TRBJ1-6, with 7 positions matching TRBD1. The germline V gene has CDR1 LGHDT and CDR2 YNNKEL (reference sequence). The junction had 3 bases not matched to a gene; V was cut back by 1 base and J by 6 bases. CDR3 length: 15 residues. As DNA, the CDR3 is TGTGCCAGCAGCCAAGGAGCAGGGGGTAATTCACCCCTCCACTTT. This translates into CASSQGAGGNSPLHF.

The table lists this clone with a few counts. The chain recombines TRBV19 with TRBJ2-3; D is undetermined. Trimming took 3 bases from V and 0 from J, leaving 7 bases between them. Germline CDR1 LNHDA, CDR2 SQIVND (reference sequence). CDR3 size: 14 residues. The CDR3 DNA reads as TGTGCCAGTAGTATGCAGGTTAGCACAGATACGCAGTATTTT. Its protein product is CASSMQVSTDTQYF.